The 8 T cell receptor beta chains presented below share a single source sample, sequenced in a study of cytomegalovirus exposure and HLA in healthy donors. The PCR used 60 Vbeta and 13 Jbeta primers. The repertoire was sequenced with immunoSEQ multiplex PCR; TCRdb's copy has only in-frame clones and lacks some. Of about 89,000 clones in the sample, 75% to 80% are singletons; the top ten hold 3.5% to 4.5%. Sequenced: PBMCs. Receptor source: a man younger than 40 in good health and CMV-seronegative.

This clone was recorded only once. The rearrangement uses TRBV9 and TRBJ2-2, with D perhaps matching TRBD1 (6 bases). Germline lookup yields CDR1 SGDLS and CDR2 YYNGEE. CDR3 size: 15 residues. The V gene lost 3 bases and the J gene lost 6 bases, with 15 bases spanning the gap. This CDR3 reads CASSAGQLRAGELFF. The CDR3 DNA is TGTGCCAGCAGCGCAGGACAGCTGAGAGCCGGGGAGCTGTTTTTT.

This clone has a handful of counts. This rearrangement joins TRBV2 to TRBJ2-1; D is unresolved. The CDR3 is 10 residues long. Germline V CDR1 and CDR2: SNHLY, FYNNEI. V shed 5 bases and J shed 10 bases, with 6 bases lying between them. The CDR3 spells CASSSVEQFF. CDR3 nucleotides: TGTGCCAGCAGTTCAGTGGAGCAGTTCTTC. Full variable domain (rest looked up from reference TRBV2 and TRBJ2-1): EPEVTQTPSHQVTQMGQEVILRCVPISNHLYFYWYRQILGQKVEFLVSFYNNEISEKSEIFDDQFSVERPDGSNFTLKIRSTKLEDSAMYFCASSSVEQFFGPGTRLTVL.

This sequence joins TRBV4-1 and TRBJ1-1, with D perhaps TRBD1 (5 bases). Germline lookup yields CDR1 MGHRA and CDR2 YSYEKL. The CDR3 is made up of 14 amino acids. Trimming left V 2 bases short and J 1 base short, with 8 bases between. CDR3 amino acids: CASSQYTGNTEAFF. CDR3 sequence (DNA): TGCGCCAGCAGCCAATATACAGGGAACACTGAAGCTTTCTTT.

The V gene is TRBV28, the J gene TRBJ2-2, with 9 bases fitting TRBD1. J was trimmed by 1 base and V by 7 bases; bases with no gene match: 7. The CDR3 consists of 16 residues. Germline loops: CDR1 MDHEN, CDR2 SYDVKM. Here the CDR3 reads CASTPAGQGNTGELFF. The CDR3 coding sequence is TGTGCCAGCACCCCGGCGGGACAGGGGAACACCGGGGAGCTGTTTTTT.

The V call is TRBV25-1, the J call TRBJ2-5, with 9 bases fitting TRBD1. The CDR3 consists of 14 residues. Trimming cost V 6 bases and J 4 bases; bases outside gene matches: 6. The V gene's germline CDR1 is MGHDK and CDR2 SYGVNS. CDR3 in DNA: TGTGCCAGCAGAGGACAGGGGTGGCCAGAGACCCAGTACTTC. This codes for CASRGQGWPETQYF.

This clone was recorded a few times. V gene TRBV5-6 combines with J gene TRBJ1-2; TRBD1 is a possible D gene (6 bases). The CDR3 loop spans 12 amino acids. Germline lookup yields CDR1 SGHDT and CDR2 YYEEEE. Trimming removed 3 bases from V and 4 bases from J, with 7 bases in between. DNA of the CDR3: TGTGCCAGCAGCTCAGGGGCCTATGGCTACACCTTC. Its protein product is CASSSGAYGYTF.

The V and J genes are TRBV28 and TRBJ1-2; 9 bases match TRBD1. The germline V gene has CDR1 MDHEN and CDR2 SYDVKM. The J segment lost 2 bases and the V segment lost 4 bases, leaving 2 bases of the junction unmatched. The CDR3 totals 14 residues. The CDR3 DNA sequence: TGTGCCAGCAGTTCCGGACAGGGGAACTATGGCTACACCTTC. It is translated as CASSSGQGNYGYTF.

This clone was detected only a few times. This chain connects TRBV5-1 to TRBJ1-1; unclear D gene. With 1 base removed from V and 3 bases from J, the gap between germline ends came to 7 bases. Germline assignment: CDR1 SGHRS and CDR2 YFSETQ. The CDR3 is 13 residues long. CDR3 in amino acids: CASSLLGDTEAFF. As DNA, the CDR3 is TGCGCCAGCAGCTTGCTAGGAGACACTGAAGCTTTCTTT.